These 15 T cell receptor beta chains originate from one sample sequenced in a study of T cells in Graves' hyperthyroidism and ophthalmopathy. What was amplified from RNA transcripts were TCR beta CDR3 regions. Carried out on the TCR CDR3, a first-round RT-PCR used the HTBI primer set. TCRdb independently ran MiXCR on the multiplex PCR reads; one entry per CDR3 protein. This table holds 450,000 to 550,000 distinct CDR3 sequences, around a quarter found once. The sample was blood. Receptor source: a young woman with Graves' ophthalmopathy.

The V call is TRBV3-1, the J call TRBJ2-5; the match to TRBD2 covers 9 bases. CDR3 length equals 15 residues. V was clipped by 4 bases and J by 9 bases; unmatched bases: 12. Germline CDR1 is LGHDT and CDR2 is YNNKEL (reference sequence). The CDR3 region has the DNA TGTGCCAGCAGCCGAGGGAGCGGGGGGCCCAAGGCCCAGTACTTC. It is translated as CASSRGSGGPKAQYF.

This clonotype came up many times. A read error may produce the germline difference seen at one junction end. The rearrangement joins TRBV28 to TRBJ2-4; weak D call: TRBD2 (6 bases). This CDR3 is built from 17 residues. The germline V gene has CDR1 MDHEN and CDR2 SYDVKM. The CDR3 DNA follows: TGTGCCAGCAGTTTAGGGAGGACTGAACTAGCCAAAAACATTAAGTACTTC. Protein: CASSLGRTELAKNIKYF.

This clonotype has a count of ten or more. The rearrangement joins TRBV12-3 or TRBV12-4 to TRBJ1-2, with a weak D call TRBD1 (5 bases). Trimming removed 8 bases at V and 7 bases at J, with 14 bases between. The CDR3 covers 12 residues. The CDR3 spells CASGQGKGGYTF. The CDR3 bases are TGTGCCAGCGGGCAGGGAAAGGGTGGCTACACCTTC.

The chain has TRBV28 and TRBJ2-5, with D perhaps TRBD1 or TRBD2 (5 bases each). From germline, CDR1 is MDHEN and CDR2 SYDVKM. This CDR3 is built from 14 residues. Trimming left V 5 bases short and J 2 bases short, with 12 bases between. CDR3 DNA sequence: TGTGCCAGCAGTAACGGGACCCCGCAAGAGACCCAGTACTTC. Its translation is CASSNGTPQETQYF.

This clonotype has ten or more counts. V usage is TRBV10-3 and J usage is TRBJ1-1; 9 bases are shared with TRBD1. V lost 7 bases and J lost 0; bases outside the gene matches: 9. Germline V gene sequence: CDR1 ENHRY, CDR2 SYGVKD. The CDR3 runs to 16 residues. CDR3: CAITKVGQGMNTEAFF. Here the CDR3 DNA reads TGTGCCATCACCAAAGTCGGACAGGGGATGAACACTGAAGCTTTCTTT.

This clonotype has at least ten counts. This chain joins TRBV6-1 and TRBJ1-2; TRBD1 is a possible D gene (5 bases). The V gene's germline CDR1 is MNHNS and CDR2 SASEGT. V was shortened by 1 base and J by 4 bases, with 16 bases between the two germline ends. CDR3 length equals 16 residues. The CDR3 DNA follows: TGTGCCAGCAGTGAAGATGGGGGGGGGTTCGCCTATGGCTACACCTTC. Amino acid sequence: CASSEDGGGFAYGYTF.

This clonotype occurred many times. The rearrangement joins TRBV7-2 to TRBJ1-1; D gene uncertain. V was pared by 0 bases and J by 4 bases, with 12 bases between. Germline V CDR1 and CDR2: SGHTA, FQGNSA. The CDR3 spans 15 residues. The CDR3 DNA sequence: TGTGCCAGCAGCTTAGCGATGGGCAGAAGCACTGAAGCTTTCTTT. It translates to CASSLAMGRSTEAFF.

This clonotype was seen a handful of times. The V gene is TRBV12-3 or TRBV12-4, the J gene TRBJ2-5; 7 bases are shared with TRBD1. Losses at the gene ends were 6 bases for V and 5 bases for J; bases not matched to a gene: 9. This CDR3 is 14 amino acids long. CDR3: CASRVKGAWETQYF. For the CDR3, the DNA is TGTGCCAGCAGAGTCAAGGGGGCGTGGGAGACCCAGTACTTC.

The count of this clonotype is one. The chain couples TRBV18 to TRBJ2-5; TRBD2 might be the D (6 bases). The CDR3 runs 16 residues. CDR1 and CDR2 (germline): KGHSH, LQKENI. V lost 0 bases, J lost 2 bases, and 13 bases lay in between. This CDR3 reads CASSPPEGRGQETQYF. DNA for the CDR3: TGTGCCAGCTCACCACCGGAGGGTCGGGGGCAAGAGACCCAGTACTTC.

The gene calls are TRBV12-3 or TRBV12-4 and TRBJ1-1; TRBD1 matches at 7 bases. V dropped 5 bases and J dropped 3; count of bases not matched to a gene: 9. The CDR3 extends over 15 amino acids. CDR3 amino acids: CASSRQGAADTEAFF. CDR3 in DNA: TGTGCCAGCAGTCGACAGGGAGCGGCAGACACTGAAGCTTTCTTT.

There are many counts of this clonotype. The V call is TRBV29-1, the J call TRBJ1-1, with 8 bases identical to TRBD1. Germline CDR1 is SQVTM and CDR2 is ANQGSEA. The J segment lost 5 bases and the V segment lost 5 bases, leaving 7 bases of the junction unmatched. This CDR3 comprises 13 residues. CDR3 residues: CSVSPRGRTEAFF. The CDR3 DNA follows: TGCAGCGTTTCACCCAGGGGGCGGACTGAAGCTTTCTTT.

This clonotype was detected ten times or more. The chain has TRBV6-1 and TRBJ1-1, with D unclear. This CDR3 has 13 amino acids. CDR1 and CDR2 (germline): MNHNS, SASEGT. Trimming took off 5 bases at V and 4 bases at J, with 11 bases between the two ends. The DNA for the CDR3 is TGTGCCAGCAGTATGGGGTCGGGCACTGAAGCTTTCTTT. It is translated as CASSMGSGTEAFF.

The chain has TRBV12-3 or TRBV12-4 and TRBJ1-5; a possible D gene is TRBD1 (6 bases). Deletions cut 1 base from V and 0 bases from J, with 16 bases between. The CDR3 runs 18 residues. The DNA of the CDR3 is TGTGCCAGCAGTTTAGGGAGAGGGACACAAATTAGCAATCAGCCCCAGCATTTT. It is translated as CASSLGRGTQISNQPQHF.

This clonotype was detected only a few times. V usage is TRBV15 and J usage is TRBJ1-6; TRBD1 might be the D (5 bases). The ends were cut back, 0 bases at V and 13 bases at J, with 13 bases in the middle. The CDR3 has 14 amino acids. The germline gives CDR1 LNHNV, CDR2 YYDKDF (reference sequence). The CDR3: CATSRDLGVRPLHF. CDR3 nucleotides: TGTGCCACCAGCAGAGATCTGGGGGTGCGGCCCCTCCACTTT.

This clonotype turned up a few times. This sequence joins TRBV6-1 and TRBJ1-2; D might be TRBD1 (5 bases). V lost 2 bases and J 7 bases, leaving 14 bases between the germline ends. Germline CDR1 MNHNS, CDR2 SASEGT. This CDR3 contains 14 residues. CDR3 DNA sequence: TGTGCCAGCAGTGAAAAGGTCACAGGAACTGGCTACACCTTC. It is translated as CASSEKVTGTGYTF.